A selection of T cell receptor beta chains follows, all from one sample in a study of tumor-infiltrating lymphocytes in primary liver carcinoma. A single record per CDR3 protein comes from TCRdb applying MiXCR to the multiplex PCR reads. The sample includes 65,000 to 90,000 distinct CDR3 sequences, 65% to 80% of them seen just once. The source material was liver tumor tissue from sampling region 1. These receptors were obtained from a man aged 40-49 years with primary liver carcinoma and hepatitis B virus infection. Both conserved end residues are part of each CDR3. The D gene is left open where the match is weak. Clone size is shown for a subset of rows, as once, few, many or a class of expanded clone.

clone_size j_call v_call d_call cdr3_nt cdr3_aa
- TRBJ1-6 TRBV6-1 - TGTGCCAGCCCTCAGGCGTCTGGGAATTCACCCCTCTACTTT CASPQASGNSPLYF
- TRBJ1-2 TRBV12-3/TRBV12-4 - TGCGCCAGCAATAAAGACCGGAAGGCTGGCTACACCTTC CASNKDRKAGYTF
- TRBJ2-1 TRBV11-1 TRBD1 TGTGCCAGCAGCTTTGGACACGGACAGGCGGTAACCTCCTACAATGAGCAGTTCTTC CASSFGHGQAVTSYNEQFF
- TRBJ2-1 TRBV12-3/TRBV12-4 - TGTGCCAGCCGCACGGACAAGGGTAATGAGCAATTCTTC CASRTDKGNEQFF
- TRBJ2-3 TRBV24-1 - TGTGCCACCAGTGACCCCTTAGGGAGCGACACAGATACGCAGTATTTT CATSDPLGSDTDTQYF
- TRBJ2-3 TRBV6-5 TRBD2 TGTTCCAGCAGTTTATCCGGCGAGCGGGACACAGATACGCAGTATTTT CSSSLSGERDTDTQYF
- TRBJ2-7 TRBV6-5 TRBD1 TGTGCCAGCAGTTATGGACAGGGGGCTGACTACGAGGAGTACTTC CASSYGQGADYEEYF
- TRBJ2-7 TRBV14 - TGTGCTAGCGGCCAAGACAACTCCTACGAGCAGTACTTC CASGQDNSYEQYF
many TRBJ2-1 TRBV6-1 - TGTGCCAGCAGTGATTTGGGGGGGGGCGATGGGCAGTTCTTC CASSDLGGGDGQFF
- TRBJ2-1 TRBV4-2 - TGTGCCAGCAGCCAAGAGGTCCGAGGCGGCTACAATGTGCAGTTCTTC CASSQEVRGGYNVQFF
- TRBJ2-7 TRBV29-1 TRBD2 TGTAGCTTTGAAAGTCGCGGGAGAATTACCGGCGTGGAGGACGAACAATACTTC CSFESRGRITGVEDEQYF
- TRBJ2-3 TRBV6-5 - TGTGCCAGCCATGAAGGGAATATGCAGTATTTT CASHEGNMQYF
- TRBJ2-7 TRBV11-2 - TGTGCCAACAGCTTAACTGACATTGCCTACGAAAAGTACTTC CANSLTDIAYEKYF
many TRBJ2-3 TRBV6-5 TRBD2 TGTGCCAGCAGTTACTACCGGGCTAGCGGAACCACAGATACGCAGTATTTT CASSYYRASGTTDTQYF
- TRBJ1-5 TRBV2 TRBD1 TGTGCCAACAGTGGGCACTGGGGGACAGGTCCCTATCAGCCCCAGCATTTT CANSGHWGTGPYQPQHF
- TRBJ1-6 TRBV11-2 - TGTGCCAGCATCTTACAGAGCTCCTGTAATTCACCCCTCCGCTTT CASILQSSCNSPLRF
- TRBJ2-5 TRBV4-1 TRBD1 TGCCCCAGCAGCCAAAACAGGGGCCAAGAGACACAGTACTTC CPSSQNRGQETQYF
- TRBJ2-1 TRBV6-1 - TGTGCCAGCAGTGAAGCGCTAGTACATGGCAACAATGAGCAGTTCTTC CASSEALVHGNNEQFF
many TRBJ2-5 TRBV6-1 - TGTGCCAGCTCGGGGGTCCAAGAGACCCAGTACTTC CASSGVQETQYF
- TRBJ1-4 TRBV7-9 TRBD1 TGTGCCAGCAGCTTCGGCTTGGACAGGGTCGGTGAAAAACTGTTTTTC CASSFGLDRVGEKLFF
- TRBJ2-1 TRBV10-1 - TGCGCCAGAAGCGACAGAAGCCCCTACAATGAGCAGTTCTTT CARSDRSPYNEQFF
- TRBJ2-7 TRBV29-1 TRBD2 TGCAGCGTTAGAATAGCGGGAGGGCCCAACGAGCAGTATTTC CSVRIAGGPNEQYF
- TRBJ1-2 TRBV6-6 - TGTGCCAGCAGACCTCCGACGCGTGGCTACACCTTC CASRPPTRGYTF
once TRBJ2-3 TRBV11-2 - TGTGCCAGCAGCTTAGAGGGACAAGCGTGGGCAGATATGCAGTATTTT CASSLEGQAWADMQYF
many TRBJ2-2 TRBV6-1 - TGTGCCAGCAGTTTTCGACAGAACACCGGGGAGCTGTTTTTT CASSFRQNTGELFF